The next 29 T cell receptor beta chains were all read from a single sample in a study of T-cell memory formation after mild COVID-19 (dated by TCRdb to 2020 to 2022). The method behind the library was 5' RACE. Sequencing instrument: Illumina NovaSeq 6000. TCRdb cleaned the public reads at Q25 with fastp, built clones with MiXCR and kept in-frame beta chains. Every distinct CDR3 protein forms one entry, paired with its most common genes and DNA. This sample gives approximately 300,000 distinct CDR3 sequences in total; about a sixth of them show up just once. Roughly 23% of the sample is held by the ten biggest clonotypes. The sample was PBMCs or a T cell subset sorted from them (not recorded which). All receptors derive from a man between 18 and 35 years old who had mild COVID-19 (a few samples of this study predate the infection). The sample titles of this study are shuffled in the database, so cell type and time point are left out; the donor was told from shared clones.

On this clonotype: A read error may produce the germline difference seen at one junction end. The chain has TRBV11-2 and TRBJ2-7; 11 bases match TRBD1. Germline assignment: CDR1 SGHAT and CDR2 FQNNGV. This CDR3 is built from 17 residues. The CDR3: CGSSFPGQGVSSYEQYF. The CDR3 DNA reads TGTGGCAGCAGCTTCCCGGGACAGGGGGTCAGCTCCTACGAGCAGTACTTC.

As regards this clonotype: The junction and the germline gene differ at one end; a read error may be behind it. This sequence joins TRBV15 and TRBJ2-1, with 8 bases matching TRBD1. Germline V gene sequence: CDR1 LNHNV, CDR2 YYDKDF (reference sequence). The CDR3 is 15 amino acids. CDR3 loop: CATSRDAGGYDEQFF. CDR3 nucleotides: TGTGCCACCAGCAGAGATGCAGGGGGCTACGATGAGCAGTTCTTC.

The table lists this clonotype with a few counts. The chain joins TRBV12-3 or TRBV12-4 to TRBJ1-5; no reliable D call. V dropped 7 bases and J dropped 7 bases, with 14 bases sitting between them. This CDR3 is built from 13 residues. The CDR3 loop is CASMWGGQQPQHF. CDR3 nucleotide sequence: TGTGCCAGCATGTGGGGTGGCCAGCAGCCCCAGCATTTT.

In its sample, this clonotype was seen many times. The J gene is TRBJ2-1, the V gene TRBV7-8, with 8 bases identical to TRBD2. The CDR3 spans 16 residues. With V trimmed by 1 base and J by 3 bases, 5 bases remained unmatched. CDR1 is SGHVS, CDR2 FQNEAQ, per germline. The CDR3 is CASSLVRGGNYNEQFF. As DNA, the CDR3 is TGTGCCAGCAGCTTAGTTCGGGGGGGCAACTACAATGAGCAGTTCTTC.

CDR3 sequence reads: CASSLTTYNEQFF. CDR3 DNA sequence: TGTGCCAGCAGTTTAACGACGTACAATGAGCAGTTCTTC. This rearrangement joins TRBV27 to TRBJ2-1; D call uncertain. Germline CDR1 reads MNHEY; CDR2 reads SMNVEV (reference sequence). Trimming pared 2 bases from V and 4 bases from J, leaving 6 bases between. The CDR3 length is 13 residues.

This clonotype was recorded a few times. V is TRBV6-5 and J is TRBJ2-7; D unresolved. Germline-derived CDR1 and CDR2 are MNHEY and SVGAGI. This CDR3 comprises 14 residues. Trimming took off 2 bases at V and 6 bases at J, with 14 bases between the two ends. The CDR3 is CASSYRTVFGEQYF. The CDR3 DNA follows: TGTGCCAGCAGTTACAGGACGGTTTTCGGCGAGCAGTACTTC.

CDR3 DNA: TGTGCCAGCAGTGAAGCAGGAGGGCTCGGAAACACCATATATTTT. Its translation: CASSEAGGLGNTIYF. The genes are TRBV2 and TRBJ1-3; D remains ambiguous. The V and J ends lost 0 bases and 4 bases respectively, with 10 bases between them. The V gene's germline CDR1 is SNHLY and CDR2 FYNNEI. This CDR3 contains 15 residues.

This clonotype was detected many times. This chain joins TRBV11-2 and TRBJ2-5; D possibly corresponds to TRBD2 (5 bases). This CDR3 spans 12 amino acids. Germline CDR1 reads SGHAT; CDR2 reads FQNNGV. Between the trimmed V and J ends, which lost 6 bases and 5 bases, there was a span of 10 bases. CDR3 loop: CASRRVGETQYF. CDR3 DNA sequence: TGTGCCAGCAGGAGGGTCGGGGAGACCCAGTACTTC.

This clonotype was seen more than once but under ten times. The chain uses TRBV6-2 or TRBV6-3 and TRBJ2-7; TRBD2 is a possible D gene (6 bases). Germline values: CDR1 MNHEY, CDR2 SVGEGT. CDR3 length: 13 amino acids. V was clipped by 2 bases and J by 4 bases, with 9 bases between them. The CDR3 protein is CASSYRRGYEQYV. The CDR3 region has the DNA TGTGCCAGCAGTTACCGACGGGGGTACGAGCAGTACGTC.

The genes are TRBV5-5 and TRBJ1-2; no clear D gene. The CDR3 is 15 residues long. V gave up 2 bases and J gave up 4 bases, with 15 bases separating them. Germline-derived CDR1 and CDR2 are SGHKS and YYEKEE (reference sequence). As DNA, the CDR3 is TGTGCCAGCAGCTTCTTTGGGGATGGCGGCTATGGCTACACCTTC. It codes for CASSFFGDGGYGYTF.

This clonotype has a handful of counts. This sequence joins TRBV6-1 and TRBJ2-7; D unclear. The germline V and J ends were trimmed by 6 bases and 0 bases, with 6 bases remaining between them. The length of the CDR3 is 12 residues. The V gene's germline CDR1 is MNHNS and CDR2 SASEGT. CDR3 residues: CASSDPSYEQYV. The CDR3 DNA reads as TGTGCCAGCAGCGACCCCTCCTACGAGCAGTACGTC.

This clonotype was seen only a few times. The genes are TRBV6-2 or TRBV6-3 and TRBJ2-3, with 10 bases matching TRBD2. CDR1 is MNHEY and CDR2 is SVGEGT in the germline V gene. Trimming cost V 2 bases and J 4 bases; bases outside gene matches: 0. There are 14 residues in the CDR3. For the CDR3, the DNA is TGTGCCAGCAGTTACAGCGGGGGGGCAGATACGCAGTATTTT. As protein: CASSYSGGADTQYF.

The chain is built from TRBV19 and TRBJ2-4, with 8 nucleotides matching TRBD1. CDR3 length: 13 residues. Germline CDR1 is LNHDA and CDR2 is SQIVND (reference sequence). Trimming took 3 bases from V and 12 from J; bases not matched to a gene: 7. The CDR3: CASSIASDRAQYF. The CDR3 nucleotides read TGTGCCAGTAGTATTGCCTCGGACAGGGCTCAGTACTTC.

Many counts were recorded for this clonotype. This rearrangement joins TRBV6-6 to TRBJ1-1; D is unclear. CDR1 and CDR2 (germline): MNHNY, SVGAGI (reference sequence). Trimming shortened V by 7 bases and J by 6 bases, and 18 bases separated the two germline ends. This CDR3 has 14 amino acids. Here the CDR3 DNA reads TGTGCCAGCACCATTGACCCTTCCCTCCCTGAAGCTTTCTTT. It encodes CASTIDPSLPEAFF.

This clonotype was observed at least ten times. The chain employs TRBV7-2 and TRBJ2-1; D may match TRBD1 or TRBD2 (6 bases each). The V and J ends lost 5 bases and 10 bases respectively, with 18 bases between them. Germline V gene lookup returns CDR1 SGHTA and CDR2 FQGNSA. The CDR3 is 14 residues long. The CDR3 spells CASSGLRGRGEQFF. The CDR3 bases are TGTGCCAGCAGCGGCTTACGGGGGCGAGGAGAGCAGTTCTTC.

The V gene is TRBV4-1, the J gene TRBJ2-6; 8 positions agree with TRBD1. Trimming took 1 base from V and 0 from J; bases not matched to a gene: 5. CDR3 length equals 18 residues. Per the germline V gene, CDR1 is MGHRA and CDR2 is YSYEKL. The CDR3 coding sequence is TGCGCCAGCAGCCAAGCCGGACAGGGCCGCTCTGGGGCCAACGTCCTGACTTTC. Residues: CASSQAGQGRSGANVLTF.

This clonotype occurred a few times. The chain uses TRBV4-2 and TRBJ2-3; D could derive from TRBD1 or TRBD2 (5 bases each). Trimming took 1 base from V and 5 from J, leaving 19 bases between them. Germline CDR1 and CDR2: LGHNA and YNFKEQ. This CDR3 is 17 amino acids long. The CDR3 loop reads CASSQALAGNLGDTQYF. In DNA form, the CDR3 reads TGTGCCAGCAGCCAAGCGCTAGCAGGGAATTTGGGAGATACGCAGTATTTT.

This clonotype was seen repeatedly, ten times or more. The chain links TRBV18 to TRBJ2-5; 8 nucleotides line up with TRBD1. The J segment lost 0 bases and the V segment lost 6 bases, leaving 3 bases of the junction unmatched. This CDR3 region has 14 residues. Germline V gene sequence: CDR1 KGHSH, CDR2 LQKENI. The chain's CDR3 is CASSPGQDQETQYF. In DNA, the CDR3 is TGTGCCAGCTCTCCGGGACAGGACCAAGAGACCCAGTACTTC. Looking up the rest from reference TRBV18 and TRBJ2-5 gives the full variable domain: NAGVMQNPRHLVRRRGQEARLRCSPMKGHSHVYWYRQLPEEGLKFMVYLQKENIIDESGMPKERFSAEFPKEGPSILRIQQVVRGDSAAYFCASSPGQDQETQYFGPGTRLLVL.

This rearrangement joins TRBV5-1 to TRBJ2-5, with 10 bases identical to TRBD1. V lost 2 bases, J lost 1 base, and 2 bases stayed unmatched. Germline V gene lookup returns CDR1 SGHRS and CDR2 YFSETQ. The CDR3 has 15 residues. The DNA of the CDR3 is TGCGCCAGCAGCTTAGGGGACAGGGGCCAAGAGACCCAGTACTTC. Translation: CASSLGDRGQETQYF.

The rearrangement links TRBV7-2 to TRBJ2-1, with TRBD2 matching over 10 bases. Germline lookup yields CDR1 SGHTA and CDR2 FQGNSA. The CDR3 runs 19 residues. V lost 5 bases and J lost 0; bases outside the gene matches: 13. CDR3 DNA sequence: TGTGCCAGCAGCCCCCGTGGTAGCGGGAGGATGAGCTCCTACAATGAGCAGTTCTTC. Its translation: CASSPRGSGRMSSYNEQFF.

The chain has TRBV5-5 and TRBJ1-1; D gene ambiguous. This CDR3 region has 13 residues. Trimming took 6 bases from V and 1 from J, leaving 10 bases between them. The germline gives CDR1 SGHKS, CDR2 YYEKEE (reference sequence). CDR3 bases: TGTGCCAGCAAAATTAATGAGAACACTGAAGCTTTCTTT. It specifies CASKINENTEAFF.

This clonotype was seen a handful of times. The V and J genes are TRBV20-1 and TRBJ2-1, with TRBD2 matching 8 bases. Germline values: CDR1 DFQATT, CDR2 SNEGSKA (reference sequence). V lost 2 bases, J lost 4 bases, and 13 bases stayed unmatched. The CDR3 has 17 residues. The CDR3 sequence is CSARPSSLAGVYNEQFF. DNA for the CDR3: TGCAGTGCTAGACCTTCTTCTCTAGCGGGTGTATACAATGAGCAGTTCTTC.

This clonotype was detected only a few times. The rearrangement links TRBV6-6 to TRBJ2-1; 9 nucleotides line up with TRBD1. This CDR3 is 15 amino acids long. CDR1 is MNHNY, CDR2 SVGAGI, per germline (reference sequence). With V trimmed by 6 bases and J by 6 bases, 9 bases remained unmatched. The DNA of the CDR3 is TGTGCCAGCAGCTCCTCGGGACAGGGTGGCAATGAGCAGTTCTTC. It translates to CASSSSGQGGNEQFF.

This clonotype appeared a few times. The chain joins TRBV12-3 or TRBV12-4 to TRBJ1-5; D is unclear. With 10 bases removed from V and 2 bases from J, the gap between germline ends came to 15 bases. This CDR3 is 14 amino acids long. The CDR3 nucleotides read TGTGCCACCCAGCTCAACGGAGGCAATCAGCCCCAGCATTTT. Its translation is CATQLNGGNQPQHF.

The rearrangement joins TRBV28 to TRBJ1-1, with a possible D match to TRBD1 (6 bases). V was shortened by 8 bases and J by 5 bases, with 15 bases between the two germline ends. CDR1 is MDHEN, CDR2 SYDVKM, per germline. This CDR3 spans 13 amino acids. CDR3 residues: CASSRTAGTEAFF. In DNA form, the CDR3 reads TGTGCCAGCTCCCGGACAGCCGGGACTGAAGCTTTCTTT.

This CDR3 is CASSLVRGAGDTQYF. The CDR3 DNA reads TGTGCCAGCAGCTTGGTGAGGGGGGCCGGAGATACGCAGTATTTT. The rearrangement uses TRBV7-9 and TRBJ2-3, with D perhaps given as TRBD1 or TRBD2 (6 bases each). Looked up from germline, CDR1 is SEHNR and CDR2 is FQNEAQ (reference sequence). Between the trimmed V and J ends, which lost 3 bases and 5 bases, there was a span of 15 bases. The CDR3 is 15 amino acids. Supplemented by reference TRBV7-9 and TRBJ2-3, the full variable domain reads DTGVSQNPRHKITKRGQNVTFRCDPISEHNRLYWYRQTLGQGPEFLTYFQNEAQLEKSRLLSDRFSAERPKGSFSTLEIQRTEQGDSAMYLCASSLVRGAGDTQYFGPGTRLTVL.

The V gene is TRBV12-3 or TRBV12-4, the J gene TRBJ1-2; TRBD1 agrees at 7 bases. This CDR3 comprises 12 residues. V was pared by 6 bases and J by 9 bases, with 7 bases of the junction left unmatched. DNA for the CDR3: TGTGCCAGCAGGTCTCCACAGGGGAGCTACACCTTC. This translates into CASRSPQGSYTF.

This clonotype turned up a few times. The rearrangement links TRBV29-1 to TRBJ1-2; a weak D match, TRBD1 (5 bases). The V end was cut by 4 bases, the J end by 8 bases, with 14 bases between. The germline gives CDR1 SQVTM, CDR2 ANQGSEA. The CDR3 extends over 12 amino acids. The CDR3 protein is CSVVRRGYGYTF. For the CDR3, the DNA is TGCAGCGTTGTACGAAGGGGATACGGCTACACCTTC.

This clonotype appeared many times. V is TRBV7-2 and J is TRBJ2-2; 8 bases are a match to TRBD2. V trimming: 0 bases; J trimming: 1 base; junction bases outside the gene matches: 1. This CDR3 is built from 16 residues. Germline V gene data show CDR1 as SGHTA and CDR2 as FQGNSA. This chain's CDR3 is CASSLALAGNTGELFF. In DNA, the CDR3 is TGTGCCAGCAGCTTAGCCCTAGCGGGGAACACCGGGGAGCTGTTTTTT.